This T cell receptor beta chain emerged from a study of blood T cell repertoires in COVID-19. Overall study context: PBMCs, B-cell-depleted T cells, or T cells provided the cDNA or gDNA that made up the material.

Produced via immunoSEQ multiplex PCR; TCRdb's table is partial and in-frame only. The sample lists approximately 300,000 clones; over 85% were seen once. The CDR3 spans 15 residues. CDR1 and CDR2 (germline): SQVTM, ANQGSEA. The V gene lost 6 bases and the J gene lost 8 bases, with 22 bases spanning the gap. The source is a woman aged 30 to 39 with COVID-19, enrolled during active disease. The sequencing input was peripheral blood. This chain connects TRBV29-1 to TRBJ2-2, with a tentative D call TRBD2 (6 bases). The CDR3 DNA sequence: TGCAGCGTAGCCGGGACTCCCGGCCGGGCGGGGGAGCTGTTTTTT. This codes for CSVAGTPGRAGELFF.